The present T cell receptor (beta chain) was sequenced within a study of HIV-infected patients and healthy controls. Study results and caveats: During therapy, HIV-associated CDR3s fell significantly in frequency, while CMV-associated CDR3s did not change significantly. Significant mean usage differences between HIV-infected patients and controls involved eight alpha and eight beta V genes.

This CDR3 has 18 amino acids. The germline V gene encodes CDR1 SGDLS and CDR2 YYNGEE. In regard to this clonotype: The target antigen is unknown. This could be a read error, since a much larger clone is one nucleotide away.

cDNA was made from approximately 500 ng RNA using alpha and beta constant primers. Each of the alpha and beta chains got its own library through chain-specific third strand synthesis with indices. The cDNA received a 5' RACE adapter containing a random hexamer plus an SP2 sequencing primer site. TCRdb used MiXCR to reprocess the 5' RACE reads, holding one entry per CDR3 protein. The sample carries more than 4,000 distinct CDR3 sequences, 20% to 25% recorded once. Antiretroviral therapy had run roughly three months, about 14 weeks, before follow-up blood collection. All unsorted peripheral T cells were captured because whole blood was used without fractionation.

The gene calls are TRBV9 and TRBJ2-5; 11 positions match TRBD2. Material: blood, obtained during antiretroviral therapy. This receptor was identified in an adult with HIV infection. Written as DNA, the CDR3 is TGTGCCATCAGCGTAGCGGAGGATGGTAGCGGGGGGGAAGAGACCCAGTACTTC. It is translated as CAISVAEDGSGGEETQYF.